This TCR beta chain derives from a study of control samples from healthy donors and cancer patients. Only in-frame clones appear in the TCRdb table, and some are missing; sequencing was by immunoSEQ multiplex PCR. The data show 80,000 or so clones, with around 95% seen just once and over 5% held by the top ten. V lost 5 bases to trimming and J lost 3 bases; unmatched junction nucleotides: 9. This CDR3 is built from 15 residues. The germline V gene encodes CDR1 MNHEY and CDR2 SVGEGT. The clonotype was recovered from a woman aged 40-49 years in good health. Material for sequencing was blood. The V call is TRBV6-2 or TRBV6-3, the J call TRBJ2-7; 8 nucleotides line up with TRBD1. This CDR3 is CASSAPGQGYYEQYF. CDR3 bases: TGTGCCAGCAGTGCCCCCGGACAGGGCTACTACGAGCAGTACTTC.